Shown below are 20 T cell receptor beta chains from a single sample sequenced in a study of T cells in Graves' hyperthyroidism and ophthalmopathy. Regions amplified from RNA transcripts were the TCR beta CDR3 regions. The study used the HTBI primer set for a first-round RT-PCR of the TCR CDR3. TCRdb redid the calling of the multiplex PCR reads with MiXCR, one entry per CDR3 protein. The sample gives roughly 700,000 distinct CDR3 sequences, 14% of which show up once; roughly a tenth is in the top ten. The specimen sequenced was blood. These receptors were obtained from a woman in her late teens or twenties with Graves' hyperthyroidism.

In this sample, this clonotype turned up a few times. V and J are TRBV6-2 or TRBV6-3 and TRBJ2-4; D may correspond to TRBD1 or TRBD2 (7 bases each). CDR1 is MNHEY, CDR2 SVGEGT, per germline. Trimming stripped 5 bases from V and 8 bases from J, with 13 bases between. This CDR3 has 13 amino acids. CDR3 amino acids: CASSGGDRYIQYF. CDR3 DNA: TGTGCCAGCAGTGGGGGGGACAGATACATTCAGTACTTC.

This clonotype was counted ten times or more. This chain connects TRBV3-1 to TRBJ1-1, with TRBD1 as a possible D gene (6 bases). Germline V CDR1 and CDR2: LGHDT, YNNKEL (reference sequence). The CDR3 has 12 residues. The germline V and J ends were trimmed by 1 base and 11 bases, with 11 bases remaining between them. As DNA, the CDR3 is TGTGCCAGCAGCCAAGTAGGGGGAGAGGCTTTCTTT. Protein: CASSQVGGEAFF.

This clonotype has at least ten counts. The chain employs TRBV7-9 and TRBJ2-7, with a possible D match to TRBD2 (6 bases). The CDR3 sequence is 15 residues long. V lost 4 bases, J lost 2 bases, and 15 bases lay in between. CDR1 and CDR2 from the germline V gene are SEHNR and FQNEAQ (reference sequence). CDR3: CASSWGWDSTYEQYF. In DNA, the CDR3 is TGTGCCAGCAGCTGGGGATGGGACTCTACCTACGAGCAGTACTTC. Variable domain in full (rest from reference TRBV7-9 and TRBJ2-7): DTGVSQNPRHKITKRGQNVTFRCDPISEHNRLYWYRQTLGQGPEFLTYFQNEAQLEKSRLLSDRFSAERPKGSFSTLEIQRTEQGDSAMYLCASSWGWDSTYEQYFGPGTRLTVT.

This clonotype was observed many times. The gene calls are TRBV30 and TRBJ1-2; 9 nucleotides align to TRBD1. This CDR3 has 12 amino acids. Germline-derived CDR1 and CDR2 are GTSNPN and SVGIG (reference sequence). The V and J ends lost 8 bases and 4 bases, in that order; junction bases with no gene match: 5. The CDR3 nucleotides are TGTGCCGGAACAGGGGGCGGCTATGGCTACACCTTC. Protein: CAGTGGGYGYTF.

V is TRBV11-3 and J is TRBJ2-2; a possible D gene is TRBD1 (6 bases). The V gene's germline CDR1 is SGHNT and CDR2 YENEEA. The ends were cut back, 2 bases at V and 2 bases at J, with 12 bases in the middle. The length of the CDR3 is 16 residues. The CDR3 sequence is CASSLPGQINTGELFF. CDR3 nucleotides: TGTGCCAGCAGCTTACCAGGACAGATTAACACCGGGGAGCTGTTTTTT. The full variable domain, its missing parts supplied by reference TRBV11-3 and TRBJ2-2, is EAGVVQSPRYKIIEKKQPVAFWCNPISGHNTLYWYLQNLGQGPELLIRYENEEAVDDSQLPKDRFSAERLKGVDSTLKIQPAELGDSAVYLCASSLPGQINTGELFFGEGSRLTVL.

This clonotype was seen at least ten times. DNA for the CDR3: TGTGCCAGCTTACTAGGGGGACTAGCGGGAGGGCCGGTAAATGAGCAGTTCTTC. Residues: CASLLGGLAGGPVNEQFF. The chain combines TRBV2 with TRBJ2-1; 16 bases map to TRBD2. CDR1 is SNHLY, CDR2 FYNNEI, per germline. Losses at the gene ends were 8 bases for V and 7 bases for J; bases not matched to a gene: 14. The CDR3 totals 18 residues.

V gene TRBV15 combines with J gene TRBJ2-2; D ambiguous. Trimming shortened V by 5 bases and J by 7 bases, and 11 bases separated the two germline ends. This CDR3 is built from 13 residues. Germline lookup yields CDR1 LNHNV and CDR2 YYDKDF (reference sequence). The CDR3 sequence is CATSSRTGGELFF. DNA for the CDR3: TGTGCCACCAGCTCCAGGACGGGCGGGGAGCTGTTTTTT.

This clonotype was observed a few times. The V and J genes are TRBV11-2 and TRBJ2-4; TRBD1 matches 11 bases. The CDR3 is 16 amino acids. Germline V CDR1 and CDR2: SGHAT, FQNNGV. V trimming: 4 bases; J trimming: 2 bases; junction bases outside the gene matches: 4. CDR3 in DNA: TGTGCCAGCAGCTGGCGGACAGGGGGCACCAAAAACATTCAGTACTTC. Translated, it gives CASSWRTGGTKNIQYF.

This clonotype showed up many times. This chain joins TRBV7-2 and TRBJ2-4; TRBD2 might be the D (7 bases). The V and J ends lost 0 bases and 10 bases respectively, with 13 bases between them. This CDR3 is 14 amino acids long. The germline gives CDR1 SGHTA, CDR2 FQGNSA. CDR3 in amino acids: CASSLAGGGRIQYF. In nucleotides, the CDR3 is TGTGCCAGCAGCTTAGCGGGGGGGGGCCGGATTCAGTACTTC.

This chain joins TRBV6-5 and TRBJ2-2; the D is unclear. Germline-derived CDR1 and CDR2 are MNHEY and SVGAGI. The germline V and J ends were trimmed by 0 bases and 4 bases, with 6 bases remaining between them. The CDR3 loop spans 14 amino acids. The CDR3 is CASSYSAGTGELFF. The CDR3 DNA is TGTGCCAGCAGTTACTCTGCCGGCACCGGGGAGCTGTTTTTT.

This clonotype was found a few times. The J gene is TRBJ1-2, the V gene TRBV6-5, with 7 bases identical to TRBD1. Trimming cost V 2 bases and J 6 bases; bases outside gene matches: 9. The CDR3 loop spans 15 amino acids. CDR1 is MNHEY, CDR2 SVGAGI, per germline. CDR3 DNA sequence: TGTGCCAGCAGTTACGAGGACAGGCCTACGGATGGCTACACCTTC. Translation: CASSYEDRPTDGYTF.

The table lists this clonotype with a few counts. The J gene is TRBJ2-1, the V gene TRBV9; D is tentatively TRBD1 or TRBD2 (5 bases each). Germline CDR1 and CDR2: SGDLS and YYNGEE. The CDR3 has 14 residues. V lost 5 bases to trimming and J lost 4 bases, with 13 bases between them. The CDR3 spells CASSAPGRYNEQFF. The CDR3 nucleotides read TGTGCCAGCAGTGCTCCGGGACGGTACAATGAGCAGTTCTTC.

The genes are TRBV29-1 and TRBJ1-2; D is unresolved. The CDR3 is 14 residues long. Looked up from germline, CDR1 is SQVTM and CDR2 is ANQGSEA. Between the trimmed V and J ends, which lost 5 bases and 4 bases, there was a span of 17 bases. CDR3 coding DNA: TGCAGCGTTCTGGCTCCAGGACTAAGCTATGGCTACACCTTC. It specifies CSVLAPGLSYGYTF.

This clonotype was seen at least ten times. V gene TRBV6-1 combines with J gene TRBJ2-1; no reliable D call. This CDR3 comprises 15 residues. Germline CDR1 is MNHNS and CDR2 is SASEGT. Trimming shortened V by 6 bases and J by 5 bases, and 17 bases separated the two germline ends. CDR3 region: CASSHRAAQDNEQFF. CDR3 coding DNA: TGTGCCAGCAGCCACCGGGCCGCACAAGACAATGAGCAGTTCTTC.

This clonotype was detected a few times. The rearrangement joins TRBV5-4 to TRBJ2-1; 7 bases agree with TRBD2. The CDR3 length is 14 residues. The V segment lost 6 bases and the J segment 0 bases; nucleotides outside the gene matches: 3. Looked up from germline, CDR1 is SGHNT and CDR2 is YYREEE (reference sequence). CDR3 loop: CASMGGSSYNEQFF. For the CDR3, the DNA is TGTGCCAGCATGGGCGGGAGCTCCTACAATGAGCAGTTCTTC.

This clonotype appeared many times. The CDR3: CASSHLGDNEQFF. CDR3 DNA sequence: TGTGCCAGCAGTCACCTGGGGGACAATGAGCAGTTCTTC. The gene calls are TRBV6-1 and TRBJ2-1, with D possibly called TRBD1 or TRBD2 (5 bases each). The CDR3 contains 13 residues. V was cut by 5 bases and J by 5 bases, with 10 bases left in between. Germline CDR1 is MNHNS and CDR2 is SASEGT.

The rearrangement joins TRBV29-1 to TRBJ2-5; D possibly uses TRBD1 or TRBD2 (5 bases each). CDR1 is SQVTM, CDR2 ANQGSEA, per germline. This CDR3 comprises 14 residues. The ends were cut back, 5 bases at V and 1 base at J, with 14 bases in the middle. The CDR3 sequence: CSVPPEGPQETQYF. DNA of the CDR3: TGCAGCGTTCCCCCCGAGGGACCCCAAGAGACCCAGTACTTC.

This clonotype was detected a few times. The chain couples TRBV7-9 to TRBJ1-1, with D unclear. This CDR3 has 13 residues. V gave up 3 bases and J gave up 6 bases, with 11 bases separating them. Germline V gene lookup returns CDR1 SEHNR and CDR2 FQNEAQ (reference sequence). The CDR3 DNA follows: TGTGCCAGCAGCTTTACCAATTACGCTGAAGCTTTCTTT. Its translation: CASSFTNYAEAFF.

This clonotype was counted only a few times. The V gene is TRBV28, the J gene TRBJ1-1, with D unclear. The CDR3 loop spans 14 amino acids. V lost 7 bases and J lost 2, with 14 bases in between. Germline V CDR1 and CDR2: MDHEN, SYDVKM. As DNA, the CDR3 is TGTGCCAGCAACCCGATTAGATTTAACACTGAAGCTTTCTTT. It codes for CASNPIRFNTEAFF.

This clonotype was observed at least ten times. The chain employs TRBV11-1 and TRBJ1-4; D might be TRBD1 (5 bases). Per the germline V gene, CDR1 is SGHAT and CDR2 is FQDESV (reference sequence). The germline V and J ends were trimmed by 5 bases and 4 bases, with 14 bases remaining between them. The CDR3 extends over 15 amino acids. The CDR3 nucleotides are TGTGCCAGCAGCCTCCGCCGGGACCTTAATGAAAAACTGTTTTTT. It is translated as CASSLRRDLNEKLFF.